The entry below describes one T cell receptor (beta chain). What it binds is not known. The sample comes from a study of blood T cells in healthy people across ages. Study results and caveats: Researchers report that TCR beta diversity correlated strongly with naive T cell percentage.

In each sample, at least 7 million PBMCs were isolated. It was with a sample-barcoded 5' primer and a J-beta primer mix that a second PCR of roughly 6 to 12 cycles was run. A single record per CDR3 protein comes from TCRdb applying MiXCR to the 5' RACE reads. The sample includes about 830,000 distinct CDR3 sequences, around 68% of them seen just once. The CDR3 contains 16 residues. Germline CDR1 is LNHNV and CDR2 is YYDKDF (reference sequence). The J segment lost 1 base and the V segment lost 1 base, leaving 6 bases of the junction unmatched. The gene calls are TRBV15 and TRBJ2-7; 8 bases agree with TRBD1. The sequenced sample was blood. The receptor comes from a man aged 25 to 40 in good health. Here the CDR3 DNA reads TGTGCCACCAGCAGAGGGGCAGGGGGCCCTTCCTACGAGCAGTACTTC. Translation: CATSRGAGGPSYEQYF.